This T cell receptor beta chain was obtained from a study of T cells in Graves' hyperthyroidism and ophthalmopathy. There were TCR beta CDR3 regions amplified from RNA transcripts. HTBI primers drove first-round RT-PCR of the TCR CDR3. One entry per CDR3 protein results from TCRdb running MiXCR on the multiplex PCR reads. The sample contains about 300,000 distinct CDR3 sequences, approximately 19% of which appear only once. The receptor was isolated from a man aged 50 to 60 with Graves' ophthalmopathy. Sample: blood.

The CDR3 is CAWSRVEPGEQYF. CDR3 in DNA: TGTGCCTGGAGTAGGGTGGAACCCGGCGAGCAGTACTTC. V usage is TRBV30 and J usage is TRBJ2-7; D remains unclear. This CDR3 spans 13 amino acids. CDR1 is GTSNPN, CDR2 SVGIG, per germline (reference sequence). V was cut by 2 bases and J by 6 bases, with 14 bases left in between.